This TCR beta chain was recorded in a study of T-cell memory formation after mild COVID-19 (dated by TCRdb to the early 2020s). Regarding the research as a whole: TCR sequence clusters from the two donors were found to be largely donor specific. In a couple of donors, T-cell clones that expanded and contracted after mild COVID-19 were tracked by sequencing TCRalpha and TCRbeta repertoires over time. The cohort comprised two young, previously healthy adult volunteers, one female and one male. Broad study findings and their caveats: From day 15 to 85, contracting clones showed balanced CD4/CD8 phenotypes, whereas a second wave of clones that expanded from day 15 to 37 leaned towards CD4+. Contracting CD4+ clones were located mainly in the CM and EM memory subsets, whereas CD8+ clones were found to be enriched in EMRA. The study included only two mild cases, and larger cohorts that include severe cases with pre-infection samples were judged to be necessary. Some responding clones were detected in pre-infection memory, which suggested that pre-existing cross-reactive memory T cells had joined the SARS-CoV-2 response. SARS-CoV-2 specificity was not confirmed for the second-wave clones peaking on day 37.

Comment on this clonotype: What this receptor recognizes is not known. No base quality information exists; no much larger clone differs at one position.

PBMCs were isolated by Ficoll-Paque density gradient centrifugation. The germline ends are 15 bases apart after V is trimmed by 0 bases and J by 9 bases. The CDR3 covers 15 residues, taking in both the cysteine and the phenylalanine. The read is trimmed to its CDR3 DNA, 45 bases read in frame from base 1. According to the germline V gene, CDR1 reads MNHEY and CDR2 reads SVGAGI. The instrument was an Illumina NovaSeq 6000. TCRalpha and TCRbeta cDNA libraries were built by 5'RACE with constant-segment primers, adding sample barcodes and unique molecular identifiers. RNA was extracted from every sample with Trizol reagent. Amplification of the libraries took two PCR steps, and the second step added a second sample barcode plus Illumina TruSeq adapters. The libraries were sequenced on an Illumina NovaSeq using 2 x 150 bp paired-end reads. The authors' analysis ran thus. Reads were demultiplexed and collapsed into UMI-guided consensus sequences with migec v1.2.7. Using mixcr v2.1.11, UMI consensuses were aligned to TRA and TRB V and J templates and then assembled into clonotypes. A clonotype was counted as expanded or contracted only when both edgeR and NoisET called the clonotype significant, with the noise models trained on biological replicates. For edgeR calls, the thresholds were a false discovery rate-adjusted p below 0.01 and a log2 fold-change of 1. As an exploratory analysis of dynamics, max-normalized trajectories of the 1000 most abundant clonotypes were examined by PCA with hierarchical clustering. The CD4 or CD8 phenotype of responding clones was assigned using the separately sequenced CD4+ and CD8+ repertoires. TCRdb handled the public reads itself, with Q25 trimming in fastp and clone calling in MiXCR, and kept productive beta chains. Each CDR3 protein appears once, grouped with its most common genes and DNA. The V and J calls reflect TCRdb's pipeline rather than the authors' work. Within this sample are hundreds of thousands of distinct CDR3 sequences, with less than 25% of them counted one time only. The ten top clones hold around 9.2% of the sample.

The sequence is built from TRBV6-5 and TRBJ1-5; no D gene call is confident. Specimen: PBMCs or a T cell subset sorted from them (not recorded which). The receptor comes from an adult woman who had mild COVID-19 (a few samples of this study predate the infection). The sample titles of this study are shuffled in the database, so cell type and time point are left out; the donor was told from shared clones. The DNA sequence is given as TGTGCCAGCAGTTACTCTTCGGACGGTCAAGGGCCCCAGCATTTT. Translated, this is CASSYSSDGQGPQHF.